This record concerns one TCR beta chain sequence. The germline gene is not matched at one end of the junction; a read error may be the cause. Enrollees, roughly 18 to 90 years old, lived in roughly 24 US areas. This record comes from a study of blood T cell repertoires in COVID-19. The germline V gene encodes CDR1 SGHRS and CDR2 YFSETQ. This CDR3 comprises 15 residues. The protocol was immunoSEQ multiplex PCR, while the TCRdb copy is restricted to in-frame clones and leaves out a portion. The repertoire holds around 270,000 clones, with about 87% as singletons. This chain joins TRBV5-1 and TRBJ2-1; 7 positions match TRBD1. What was sequenced was PBMCs or T cells enriched from blood (not recorded which). The TCR comes from a woman aged 40 to 50 who had been exposed to COVID-19. CDR3 sequence reads: CASSFTGVAYNEQFF. For the CDR3, the DNA is TGTGCCAGCAGCTTCACAGGGGTTGCCTACAATGAGCAGTTCTTC.